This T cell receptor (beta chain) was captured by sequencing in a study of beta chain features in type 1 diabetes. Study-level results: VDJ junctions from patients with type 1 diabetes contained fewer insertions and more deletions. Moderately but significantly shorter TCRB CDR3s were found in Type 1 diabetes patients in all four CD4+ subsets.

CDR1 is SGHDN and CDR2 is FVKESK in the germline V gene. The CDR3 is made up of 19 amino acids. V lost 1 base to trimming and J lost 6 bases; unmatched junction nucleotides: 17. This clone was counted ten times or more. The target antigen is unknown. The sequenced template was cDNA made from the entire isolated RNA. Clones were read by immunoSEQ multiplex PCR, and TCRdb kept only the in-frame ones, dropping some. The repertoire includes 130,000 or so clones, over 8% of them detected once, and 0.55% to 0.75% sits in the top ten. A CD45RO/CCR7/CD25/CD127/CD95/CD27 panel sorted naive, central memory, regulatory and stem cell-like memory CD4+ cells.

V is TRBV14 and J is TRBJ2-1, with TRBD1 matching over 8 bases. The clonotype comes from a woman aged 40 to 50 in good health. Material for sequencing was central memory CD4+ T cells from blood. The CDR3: CASSQVLSQQGGWRNEQFF. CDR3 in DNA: TGTGCCAGCAGCCAAGTGTTGTCCCAACAGGGGGGTTGGCGCAATGAGCAGTTCTTC.